The 14 T cell receptor beta chains reported below all come from one sample, sequenced in a study of beta chain features in type 1 diabetes (dated by TCRdb to between 2017 and 2018). The library was made by the immunoSEQ multiplex PCR assay. All of the isolated RNA was reverse transcribed with the High Capacity cDNA Reverse Transcription Kit, so expressed TCRB transcripts were sequenced. TCRdb limited this immuneACCESS table to in-frame rearrangements with V and J called. A share of clones is missing; checked studies link under half to unresolved V genes, and the rest is unexplained. This sample comprises about 340,000 clones, 6.5% to 10% of them detected only once. Of the sample, 0.44% is held by the ten largest clones. The sequencing sample was made of central memory CD4+ T cells from blood. The receptors were sampled from a woman aged 18 to 35 in good health.

This clone was picked up a small number of times. The rearrangement uses TRBV7-9 and TRBJ2-1, with 7 bases that match TRBD1. The CDR3 sequence is 13 residues long. V was pared by 6 bases and J by 13 bases, with 12 bases of the junction left unmatched. Germline lookup yields CDR1 SEHNR and CDR2 FQNEAQ (reference sequence). This chain's CDR3 is CASSEGGRDPQFF. The CDR3 coding sequence is TGTGCCAGCAGTGAAGGGGGCCGGGACCCCCAGTTCTTC.

The table lists this clone with a few counts. The chain combines TRBV5-1 with TRBJ2-7; D is unresolved. Trimming cost V 4 bases and J 4 bases, with 9 bases left between them. This CDR3 region has 12 residues. Germline loops: CDR1 SGHRS, CDR2 YFSETQ. The CDR3 region has the DNA TGCGCCAGCAGCCCACGGATGTACGAGCAGTACTTC. This gives the protein CASSPRMYEQYF.

Notes on this clone: Other DNA sequences within the sample encode an identical CDR3. This chain uses TRBV9 with TRBJ2-7, with TRBD1 matching over 8 bases. The CDR3 runs 13 residues. Germline V gene lookup returns CDR1 SGDLS and CDR2 YYNGEE. Trimming cost V 0 bases and J 7 bases; bases outside gene matches: 3. The CDR3 loop is CASSVATGGEQYF. Written as DNA, the CDR3 is TGTGCCAGCAGCGTAGCTACAGGGGGGGAGCAGTACTTC.

This clone occurred a few times. The V and J genes are TRBV25-1 and TRBJ2-5; TRBD2 matches 8 bases. This CDR3 comprises 14 residues. CDR1 MGHDK and CDR2 SYGVNS come from the germline V gene. Trimming cost V 4 bases and J 5 bases; bases outside gene matches: 6. The CDR3 nucleotides are TGTGCCAGCAGTGTCGGGGGGGCAAGGGAGACCCAGTACTTC. This codes for CASSVGGARETQYF.

This clone was seen more than once but under ten times. V gene TRBV2 combines with J gene TRBJ2-2; D is ambiguous. V gave up 4 bases and J gave up 8 bases, with 11 bases separating them. Germline V CDR1 and CDR2: SNHLY, FYNNEI. The CDR3 consists of 13 residues. The CDR3 sequence is CASSVAHGGELFF. CDR3 DNA sequence: TGTGCCAGCAGTGTTGCCCATGGGGGGGAGCTGTTTTTT.

The table lists this clone with a few counts. Here the CDR3 DNA reads TGTGCCAGCTCACCACCGGGCAATCAGCCCCAGCATTTT. Amino acids: CASSPPGNQPQHF. J is TRBJ1-5 and V is TRBV18, with no clear D. Germline V CDR1 and CDR2: KGHSH, LQKENI. CDR3 length: 13 amino acids. V lost 0 bases and J 2 bases, leaving 2 bases between the germline ends.

This clone has only a few counts. The V and J genes are TRBV19 and TRBJ1-6, with D perhaps TRBD1 (5 bases). The CDR3 consists of 17 residues. Trimming took off 4 bases at V and 0 bases at J, with 13 bases between the two ends. The V gene's germline CDR1 is LNHDA and CDR2 SQIVND (reference sequence). CDR3 DNA: TGTGCCAGTAGTAGGACATCTCGGAGCTCCTATAATTCACCCCTCCACTTT. Its translation: CASSRTSRSSYNSPLHF.

This clone was seen a few times. The chain uses TRBV29-1 and TRBJ2-1, with D perhaps given as TRBD1 or TRBD2 (5 bases each). V was clipped by 4 bases and J by 3 bases, with 16 bases between them. The CDR3 loop spans 15 amino acids. Germline V gene data show CDR1 as SQVTM and CDR2 as ANQGSEA. In DNA, the CDR3 is TGCAGCGTTGTAGGCTTACGGGACCGCTACAATGAGCAGTTCTTC. It is translated as CSVVGLRDRYNEQFF.

This clone has only a few counts. V usage is TRBV7-9 and J usage is TRBJ2-5; TRBD1 matches 9 bases. Germline CDR1 is SEHNR and CDR2 is FQNEAQ (reference sequence). The CDR3 sequence is 15 residues long. V lost 4 bases to trimming and J lost 5 bases; unmatched junction nucleotides: 8. The CDR3 here is CASSSGQGVWETQYF. DNA for the CDR3: TGTGCCAGCAGCTCGGGACAGGGTGTGTGGGAGACCCAGTACTTC.

This clone came up a few times. The gene calls are TRBV9 and TRBJ1-3, with TRBD1 as a possible D gene (6 bases). V was cut by 1 base and J by 4 bases, with 18 bases left in between. CDR1 is SGDLS and CDR2 is YYNGEE in the germline V gene. The CDR3 loop spans 17 amino acids. CDR3 DNA: TGTGCCAGCAGCGTACTTTCCTCGACGGGGGCAGGAAACACCATATATTTT. This encodes CASSVLSSTGAGNTIYF.

This clone was recorded a few times. The chain couples TRBV5-6 to TRBJ1-4, with 7 positions matching TRBD1. V was pared by 2 bases and J by 4 bases, with 8 bases of the junction left unmatched. Germline-derived CDR1 and CDR2 are SGHDT and YYEEEE. This CDR3 contains 16 residues. Written as DNA, the CDR3 is TGTGCCAGCAGCTTAACCGGGACAGCGATTAATGAAAAACTGTTTTTT. Translated, it gives CASSLTGTAINEKLFF.

This clone was recorded a few times. This chain uses TRBV18 with TRBJ2-2; D is ambiguous. In germline, CDR1 is KGHSH, CDR2 LQKENI. With 6 bases removed from V and 7 bases from J, the gap between germline ends came to 12 bases. The CDR3 covers 13 residues. The CDR3: CASSPHADGELFF. Here the CDR3 DNA reads TGTGCCAGCTCTCCCCACGCGGACGGGGAGCTGTTTTTT.

This clone was detected a few times. The chain employs TRBV7-8 and TRBJ2-7; D gene uncertain. The CDR3 has 13 residues. Germline V CDR1 and CDR2: SGHVS, FQNEAQ. V shed 1 base and J shed 2 bases, with 6 bases lying between them. The CDR3 region has the DNA TGTGCCAGCAGCTTAGTTGACGCCTACGAGCAGTACTTC. Translation gives CASSLVDAYEQYF. Full variable domain (outside the CDR3, taken from reference TRBV7-8 and TRBJ2-7): GAGVSQSPRYKVAKRGQDVALRCDPISGHVSLFWYQQALGQGPEFLTYFQNEAQLDKSGLPSDRFFAERPEGSVSTLKIQRTQQEDSAVYLCASSLVDAYEQYFGPGTRLTVT.

The gene calls are TRBV18 and TRBJ1-2; TRBD1 aligns across 11 bases. The germline gives CDR1 KGHSH, CDR2 LQKENI. The CDR3 length is 15 residues. Losses at the gene ends were 6 bases for V and 8 bases for J; bases not matched to a gene: 11. In nucleotides, the CDR3 is TGTGCCAGCTCCACCACTGGACAGGGGGCGATCGGCTACACCTTC. Translated, it gives CASSTTGQGAIGYTF.